This T cell receptor beta chain was sequenced in a study of cytomegalovirus exposure and HLA in healthy donors. Turning to the study itself: In terms of ancestry, the Caucasian-associated cluster contained around four fifths of the approximately 380 genotyped donors.

Whereas donors were nominally healthy upon sampling, unrecorded immune exposures were probable. Primers: 60 Vbeta forward and 13 Jbeta reverse. The method was immunoSEQ multiplex PCR; TCRdb's version includes in-frame clones alone and lacks a portion of them. The repertoire holds about 210,000 clones, with about four fifths as singletons. In the case of this clone: What it binds is unknown.

Findings of the study overall: Rarity characterized most TCR sequences, yet some public TCRs appeared in many donors.

This clonotype originated in a male donor in good health and CMV-seropositive. The sequenced sample consisted of PBMCs.

The CDR3 reads CASSLAKGGTEAFF. DNA of the CDR3: TGCGCCAGCAGCTTGGCCAAGGGAGGGACTGAAGCTTTCTTT. This chain joins TRBV5-1 and TRBJ1-1; no definite D call. The V end lost 0 bases, the J end lost 5 bases, and 11 bases lay between the germline ends. Germline V gene sequence: CDR1 SGHRS, CDR2 YFSETQ. The CDR3 contains 14 residues.